There are a few counts of the clone carrying this T cell receptor (beta chain). The target antigen is unknown. The isolated RNA, all of it, was reverse transcribed, so expressed TCRB transcripts were what got sequenced. Only in-frame clones appear in the TCRdb table, and some are missing; sequencing was by immunoSEQ multiplex PCR. The sample lists 350,000 to 400,000 clones; approximately 16% were seen once. The CDR3 consists of 15 residues. V was pared by 4 bases and J by 2 bases, with 7 bases of the junction left unmatched. Germline V gene lookup returns CDR1 GTSNPN and CDR2 SVGIG (reference sequence). This specimen comes from a study of beta chain features in type 1 diabetes. Points from the study as a whole: Type 1 diabetes patients had VDJ junctions that carried fewer insertions and more deletions. The question of HLA type influencing TCRB rearrangement was one that remained unresolved here. Moderate yet significant TCRB CDR3 shortening was seen in Type 1 diabetes patients in all four CD4+ subsets.

V and J are TRBV30 and TRBJ1-3; 8 bases fit TRBD1. The receptor was isolated from a woman aged 18-30 years in good health. Specimen: naive CD4+ T cells from blood. The CDR3 protein is CAWNRQGSAGNTIYF. The CDR3 region has the DNA TGTGCCTGGAACCGACAGGGGTCCGCTGGAAACACCATATATTTT.